This TCR beta chain was sequenced during a study of technical replicates of blood from a handful of donors. The protocol was immunoSEQ multiplex PCR, while the TCRdb copy is restricted to in-frame clones and leaves out a portion. This sample carries more than 90,000 clones, nearly 96% of them seen once, and the ten largest clones take approximately 0.2%. The CDR3 totals 13 residues. V gave up 8 bases and J gave up 1 base, with 14 bases separating them. CDR1 is SQVTM, CDR2 ANQGSEA, per germline. The V gene is TRBV29-1, the J gene TRBJ1-1; D is unresolved. This TCR derives from a human donor in good health. Sequenced material: T cells isolated from PBMCs. The CDR3 is CSHIKGENTEAFF. The CDR3 coding sequence is TGCAGCCACATTAAGGGAGAGAACACTGAAGCTTTCTTT. Supplemented by reference TRBV29-1 and TRBJ1-1, the full variable domain reads SAVISQKPSRDICQRGTSLTIQCQVDSQVTMMFWYRQQPGQSLTLIATANQGSEATYESGFVIDKFPISRPNLTFSTLTVSNMSPEDSSIYLCSHIKGENTEAFFGQGTRLTVV.